The 5 T cell receptor beta chains given below trace back to one sample, sequenced in a study of early stage breast cancer tumors. The table came from immunoSEQ multiplex PCR; TCRdb's copy has only in-frame clones and leaves some out. The table has approximately 31,000 clones, roughly 81% seen once; the top ten hold around 9.1%. Source material: breast tumor tissue. The receptors stem from a person in their twenties or thirties with breast cancer.

This clone has just a few counts. The CDR3 DNA reads TGCGCCAGCAGCCAAGACAGGATTAGCTACACCTTC. Protein product: CASSQDRISYTF. The rearrangement uses TRBV4-1 and TRBJ1-2; D unresolved. The CDR3 covers 12 residues. CDR1 MGHRA and CDR2 YSYEKL come from the germline V gene. V was shortened by 0 bases and J by 9 bases, with 8 bases between the two germline ends.

The chain uses TRBV25-1 and TRBJ2-2; D may be TRBD1 or TRBD2 (6 bases each). The CDR3 contains 15 residues. Trimming left V 6 bases short and J 4 bases short, with 15 bases between. CDR1 is MGHDK and CDR2 is SYGVNS in the germline V gene. CDR3 residues: CASSRAGEATGELFF. The CDR3, as DNA: TGTGCCAGCAGCCGGGCAGGGGAGGCCACCGGGGAGCTGTTTTTT.

This clone was counted a few times. The J gene is TRBJ2-7, the V gene TRBV4-1; possibly TRBD1 for D (5 bases). Per germline, CDR1 MGHRA and CDR2 YSYEKL. V lost 0 bases, J lost 3 bases, and 9 bases lay in between. The CDR3 totals 14 residues. CDR3: CASSQDQGVYEQYF. CDR3 nucleotide sequence: TGCGCCAGCAGCCAAGATCAGGGTGTCTACGAGCAGTACTTC.

V is TRBV4-3 and J is TRBJ2-1; no clear D. The ends were cut back, 0 bases at V and 8 bases at J, with 14 bases in the middle. CDR3 length: 15 amino acids. Germline CDR1 reads LGHNA; CDR2 reads YSLEER. CDR3 in amino acids: CASSQDSNVWDEQFF. The CDR3 region has the DNA TGCGCCAGCAGCCAAGACAGTAATGTATGGGATGAGCAGTTCTTC.

The genes are TRBV14 and TRBJ1-1; D ambiguous. Trimming cost V 6 bases and J 5 bases, with 13 bases left between them. The CDR3 is 13 residues long. Germline lookup yields CDR1 SGHDN and CDR2 FVKESK. In nucleotides, the CDR3 is TGTGCCAGCAGTCTTAATCCGAGGACTGAAGCTTTCTTT. The encoded protein is CASSLNPRTEAFF.